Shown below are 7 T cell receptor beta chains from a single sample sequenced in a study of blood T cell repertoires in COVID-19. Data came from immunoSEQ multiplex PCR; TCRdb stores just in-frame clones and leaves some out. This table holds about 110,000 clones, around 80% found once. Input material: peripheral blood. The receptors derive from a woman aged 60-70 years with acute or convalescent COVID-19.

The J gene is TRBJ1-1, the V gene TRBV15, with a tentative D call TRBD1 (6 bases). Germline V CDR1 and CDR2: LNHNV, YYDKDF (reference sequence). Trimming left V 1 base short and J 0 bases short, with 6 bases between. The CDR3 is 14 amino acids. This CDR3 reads CATSRAGVNTEAFF. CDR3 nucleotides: TGTGCCACCAGCAGAGCAGGGGTGAACACTGAAGCTTTCTTT.

The CDR3 protein is CAIAQGIGNTIYF. For the CDR3, the DNA is TGTGCCATCGCACAGGGGATTGGTAACACCATATATTTT. The genes are TRBV10-3 and TRBJ1-3, with 7 bases that match TRBD1. CDR1 and CDR2 (germline): ENHRY, SYGVKD. With V trimmed by 8 bases and J by 7 bases, 8 bases remained unmatched. The CDR3 has 13 amino acids.

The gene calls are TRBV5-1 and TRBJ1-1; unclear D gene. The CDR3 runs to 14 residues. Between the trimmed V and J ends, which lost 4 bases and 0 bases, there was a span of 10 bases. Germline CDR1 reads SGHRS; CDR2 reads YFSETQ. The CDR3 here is CASSPREMNTEAFF. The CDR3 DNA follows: TGCGCCAGCAGCCCCCGGGAAATGAACACTGAAGCTTTCTTT.

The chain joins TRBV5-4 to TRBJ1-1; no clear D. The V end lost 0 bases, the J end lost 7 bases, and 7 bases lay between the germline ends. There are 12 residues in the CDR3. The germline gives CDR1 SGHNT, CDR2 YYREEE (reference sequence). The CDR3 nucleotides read TGTGCCAGCAGCTTGGACAGAAATGAAGCTTTCTTT. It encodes CASSLDRNEAFF.

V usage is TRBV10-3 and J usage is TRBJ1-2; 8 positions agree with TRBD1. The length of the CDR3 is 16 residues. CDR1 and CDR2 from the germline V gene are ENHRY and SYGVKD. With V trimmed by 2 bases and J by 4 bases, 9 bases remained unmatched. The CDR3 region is CAISEPQGALGYGYTF. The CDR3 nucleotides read TGTGCCATCAGTGAGCCCCAGGGGGCGCTGGGCTATGGCTACACCTTC.

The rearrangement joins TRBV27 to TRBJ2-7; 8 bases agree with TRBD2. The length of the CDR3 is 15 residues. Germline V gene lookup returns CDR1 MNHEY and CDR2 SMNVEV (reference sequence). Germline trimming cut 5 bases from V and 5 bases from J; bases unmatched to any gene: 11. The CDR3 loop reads CASSGLAAGEDEQYF. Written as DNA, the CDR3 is TGTGCCAGCAGTGGACTTGCAGCGGGAGAAGACGAGCAGTACTTC.

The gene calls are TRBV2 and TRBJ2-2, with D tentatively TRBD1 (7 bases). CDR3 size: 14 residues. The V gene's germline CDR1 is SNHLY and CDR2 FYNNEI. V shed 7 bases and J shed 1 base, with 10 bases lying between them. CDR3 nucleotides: TGTGCCAGCAACAGGGGACTGAACACCGGGGAGCTGTTTTTT. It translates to CASNRGLNTGELFF.